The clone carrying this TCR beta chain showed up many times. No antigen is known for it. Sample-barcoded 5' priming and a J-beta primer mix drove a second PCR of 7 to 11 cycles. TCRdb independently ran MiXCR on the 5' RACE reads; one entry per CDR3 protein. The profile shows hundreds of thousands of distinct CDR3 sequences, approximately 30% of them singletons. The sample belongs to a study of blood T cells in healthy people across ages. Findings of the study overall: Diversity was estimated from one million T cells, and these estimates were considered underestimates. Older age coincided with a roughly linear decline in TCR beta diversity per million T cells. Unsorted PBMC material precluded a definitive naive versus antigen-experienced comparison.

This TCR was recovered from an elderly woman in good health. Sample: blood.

In nucleotides, the CDR3 is TGCGCCAGCAGCCAAGAAGTCGGGTCAGGAGCGAATGGCTACACCTTC. Amino acids: CASSQEVGSGANGYTF. V and J are TRBV4-3 and TRBJ1-2; D gene ambiguous. V lost 0 bases and J lost 6, with 17 bases in between. The CDR3 is 16 residues long. In germline, CDR1 is LGHNA, CDR2 YSLEER.